This T cell receptor (beta chain) was identified during a study of identical twins. Study-level points and caveats: The analysis was cross-sectional rather than longitudinal within donors. In beta out-of-frame sequences, the excess sharing between twins was weaker.

A universal primer site arose from template switching, and cDNA bore unique molecular identifiers. TCRdb analysed the 5' RACE reads with MiXCR anew, one entry per CDR3 protein. The table lists 300,000 or so distinct CDR3 sequences, roughly 10% of them singletons. All donors were healthy, and all were Caucasian. This clonotype was counted at least ten times. Antigen: not known. The same sample was also studied in work on yellow fever vaccine responses in identical twins.

The sequence derives from a woman aged 18-29 years in good health. The sample was CD8+ T cells sorted from blood.

The CDR3 spells CASSVAGGGNEQFF. The CDR3 DNA reads TGTGCCAGCAGCGTAGCGGGAGGGGGCAATGAGCAGTTCTTC. The chain couples TRBV6-4 to TRBJ2-1; 11 bases align to TRBD2. The CDR3 spans 14 residues. The junction had 4 bases not matched to a gene; V was cut back by 6 bases and J by 6 bases. Germline V gene sequence: CDR1 MRHNA, CDR2 SNTAGT.